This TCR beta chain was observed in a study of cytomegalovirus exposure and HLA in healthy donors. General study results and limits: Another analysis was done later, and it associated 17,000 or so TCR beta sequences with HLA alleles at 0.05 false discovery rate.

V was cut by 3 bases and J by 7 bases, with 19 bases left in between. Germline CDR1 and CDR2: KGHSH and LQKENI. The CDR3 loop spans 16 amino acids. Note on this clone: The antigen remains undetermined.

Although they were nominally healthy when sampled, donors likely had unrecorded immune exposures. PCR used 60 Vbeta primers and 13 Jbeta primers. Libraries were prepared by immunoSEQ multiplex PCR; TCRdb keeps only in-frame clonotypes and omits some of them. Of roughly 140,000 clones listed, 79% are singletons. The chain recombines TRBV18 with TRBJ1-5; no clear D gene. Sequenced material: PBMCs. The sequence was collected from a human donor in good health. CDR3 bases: TGTGCCAGCTCACCTGAACCCGGGGTCGGAGGGCAGCCCCAGCATTTT. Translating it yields CASSPEPGVGGQPQHF.